This is a list of T cell receptor beta chains from one sample in a study of T cell repertoires and Cas9 in healthy adults. Generated by immunoSEQ multiplex PCR, the TCRdb table keeps only in-frame clones and is missing some. There are more than 20,000 clones in the sample; over 85% occur only once, and 0.69% lies in the top ten. Input material: CD4+ effector T cells (CD127+, CD25-, CD137-, CD154-) from PBMCs; culture status not recorded. The receptors come from a human donor in good health. Both conserved end residues are trimmed from each CDR3. The size field is filled for only some rows; it gives once, few, many or a size class.

V gene | clone size | CDR3 protein
TRBV14 | NA | ASSRRIEDTQY
TRBV4-1 | NA | ASSQASSGGTGELF
TRBV6-6 | NA | ASSYVAGDIETQY
TRBV18 | NA | ASSTRTGSNTGELF
TRBV28 | NA | ASGVTGTTSTEAF
TRBV29-1 | NA | SVLPQGTGELF
TRBV18 | NA | ASSLSGVQETQY
TRBV11-2 | NA | ASSSLWVTEAF
TRBV2 | NA | ASSEALRQGTDTQY
TRBV10-3 | NA | ATNGAGRSSYEQY
TRBV11-2 | NA | ASSLGWAGYSKNIQY
TRBV28 | NA | ASSPPTGPGEKLF
TRBV18 | NA | ASSRPSQTGSYEQY
TRBV5-4 | NA | ASSLGRDREGETQY
TRBV2 | NA | ASGNRGGLLNTDTQY
TRBV2 | NA | ASTRDRADYGYT
TRBV9 | NA | ASSVDGLGGTQY
TRBV7-2 | NA | ASSLELNTQPQH
TRBV2 | once | ASNQDRGNQPQH
TRBV19 | NA | ASSISPGGRKGNEQF
TRBV6-5 | NA | ASTPLGEDTGELF
TRBV30 | NA | AWSFGTGVQPQH
TRBV6-1 | NA | ASTAVLGGEQY
TRBV5-1 | NA | ASSLSGVHYGYT
TRBV30 | NA | AWGPGSNEKLF
TRBV18 | NA | ASRLRDGPLH
TRBV28 | NA | ASSFSNQPQH
TRBV6-5 | NA | ASRSPGDQGRYT
TRBV2 | NA | ASRYTGTSANGYT
TRBV6-1 | NA | ASTGTGANIQY
TRBV19 | NA | ASSIRGSPNGYT
TRBV19 | NA | ASSIWGQGTSNEQF
TRBV10-3 | NA | AVGRGGQQETQY
TRBV29-1 | once | SVVGHTPGNTEAF
TRBV29-1 | NA | SVGNRFTEAF
TRBV19 | once | ASSIGPAGGLTYEQY
TRBV7-2 | NA | ASSLGGGQGVGRITEAF
TRBV25-1 | NA | ASSPSGLGTDGYT
TRBV5-6 | NA | ASSSYSLRTATYEQY
TRBV6-1 | NA | ASSHYRDNTEAF
TRBV6-6 | NA | ASFAPGTGHEDVT
TRBV5-6 | once | ASSSMTGAVLNTEAF
TRBV6-5 | NA | ASSRGISNTEAF
TRBV6-5 | NA | ASSLQAGSSTEAF
TRBV6-6 | NA | ASSYSRQGNTGELF
TRBV7-3 | NA | ASSLSGVGTGELF
TRBV7-6 | NA | ASSSPGWGDTQY
TRBV6-1 | few | ASSEVRGGYT
TRBV9 | NA | ASSVVSTDTQY
TRBV16 | NA | ASSQSRRNEQY
TRBV9 | NA | ASSVAPLPTHNYGYT
TRBV2 | NA | ASSGNRGHEKLF
TRBV10-3 | NA | AISDGMAEAF
TRBV18 | once | ASSQGQDEKLF